The 27 T cell receptor beta chains in this list originate from one sample, sequenced in a study of response to subunit inactivated influenza vaccine. TCRdb reanalysed the RT-PCR reads using MiXCR and keeps one entry per CDR3 protein. The sample lists about 830,000 distinct CDR3 sequences; about a fifth were seen once. Sequencing used PBMCs from blood, obtained more than 4 days after vaccination. The receptor source for this set is a man over 45 who received an inactivated influenza vaccine.

In this sample, this clonotype turned up many times. J is TRBJ1-2 and V is TRBV20-1, with unresolved D. In germline, CDR1 is DFQATT, CDR2 SNEGSKA (reference sequence). This CDR3 is 11 amino acids long. V lost 5 bases and J 4 bases, leaving 8 bases between the germline ends. This chain's CDR3 is CSASDPYGYTF. The DNA of the CDR3 is TGCAGTGCTTCGGACCCCTATGGCTACACCTTC.

This clonotype was found once. At one end, the junction sequence differs from germline, possibly due to a read error. The gene calls are TRBV28 and TRBJ2-1; no reliable D call. Germline CDR1 MDHEN, CDR2 SYDVKM. The CDR3 sequence is 12 residues long. The CDR3 DNA is TGTTCCAGCAGTTTATTCAAGAATGAGCAGTTCTTC. Protein product: CSSSLFKNEQFF. The full variable domain, in which reference TRBV28 and TRBJ2-1 provide the parts outside the CDR3, is DVKVTQSSRYLVKRTGEKVFLECVQDMDHENMFWYRQDPGLGLRLIYFSYDVKMKEKGDIPEGYSVSREKKERFSLILESASTNQTSMYLCSSSLFKNEQFFGPGTRLTVL.

This clonotype was counted a few times. The chain employs TRBV7-9 and TRBJ2-7; 8 bases align to TRBD1. The germline CDR1 and CDR2 sequences are SEHNR and FQNEAQ (reference sequence). Trimming took 4 bases from V and 4 from J; bases not matched to a gene: 12. The CDR3 is made up of 16 amino acids. The CDR3 sequence: CASSSRELDREYEQYF. DNA of the CDR3: TGTGCCAGCAGCTCCCGGGAGTTGGACAGGGAATACGAGCAGTACTTC.

V gene TRBV7-9 combines with J gene TRBJ2-5; the D gene is possibly TRBD2 (6 bases). The CDR3 loop spans 15 amino acids. Trimming pared 3 bases from V and 5 bases from J, leaving 16 bases between. CDR1 SEHNR and CDR2 FQNEAQ come from the germline V gene (reference sequence). The CDR3 reads CASSLGWDRGETQYF. CDR3 in DNA: TGTGCCAGCAGCTTGGGATGGGACCGGGGGGAGACCCAGTACTTC.

This clonotype was counted a few times. The chain uses TRBV7-6 and TRBJ2-1; D gene uncertain. Germline loops: CDR1 SGHVS, CDR2 FNYEAQ. Trimming shortened V by 5 bases and J by 0 bases, and 14 bases separated the two germline ends. This CDR3 contains 16 residues. Here the CDR3 reads CASSVSLAHSYNEQFF. The CDR3 nucleotides read TGTGCCAGCAGCGTCTCCCTCGCGCACTCCTACAATGAGCAGTTCTTC.

This clonotype was observed many times. This chain connects TRBV7-8 to TRBJ2-2, with D hard to call. This CDR3 is 16 amino acids long. Germline lookup yields CDR1 SGHVS and CDR2 FQNEAQ. Trimming pared 3 bases from V and 5 bases from J, leaving 16 bases between. CDR3 sequence (DNA): TGTGCCAGCAGCTTCGGCGGCTTGTTGACGACCGGGGAGCTGTTTTTT. Translating gives CASSFGGLLTTGELFF.

V and J are TRBV18 and TRBJ1-6; D is perhaps TRBD1 (5 bases). CDR3 size: 14 residues. The germline V gene has CDR1 KGHSH and CDR2 LQKENI. With 6 bases removed from V and 7 bases from J, the gap between germline ends came to 13 bases. CDR3 in DNA: TGTGCCAGCTCTCGACAGAGTCCCAATTCACCCCTCCACTTT. This gives the protein CASSRQSPNSPLHF.

This chain links TRBV18 with TRBJ1-5, with TRBD1 as a possible D gene (5 bases). V was trimmed by 3 bases and J by 5 bases, leaving 11 bases between them. The CDR3 covers 14 residues. CDR1 and CDR2 (germline): KGHSH, LQKENI. The CDR3 loop reads CASSPGTGDQPQHF. The CDR3 coding sequence is TGTGCCAGCTCACCTGGGACGGGGGATCAGCCCCAGCATTTT.

In the case of this clonotype: The junction does not match germline at one end; this may be a read error. The chain couples TRBV12-3 or TRBV12-4 to TRBJ2-5, with 7 bases matching TRBD1. The CDR3 contains 16 residues. CDR3 region: CASSTQPGQLQGTQYF. DNA for the CDR3: TGTGCCAGCAGTACGCAACCGGGACAGCTCCAAGGGACCCAGTACTTC.

V gene TRBV5-1 combines with J gene TRBJ2-3; 7 bases are shared with TRBD2. CDR1 is SGHRS and CDR2 is YFSETQ in the germline V gene. V was pared by 5 bases and J by 0 bases, with 6 bases of the junction left unmatched. The CDR3 is made up of 15 amino acids. CDR3 loop: CASRALAPSTDTQYF. The CDR3 DNA reads as TGCGCCAGCAGGGCACTAGCGCCTAGCACAGATACGCAGTATTTT.

V is TRBV6-1 and J is TRBJ2-5; TRBD1 matches at 7 bases. Germline lookup yields CDR1 MNHNS and CDR2 SASEGT. The CDR3 sequence is 15 residues long. V shed 7 bases and J 4 bases; nucleotides not matched to a gene: 12. The CDR3 spells CASNPPGQRRETQYF. In DNA form, the CDR3 reads TGTGCCAGCAACCCACCGGGACAGAGACGAGAGACCCAGTACTTC.

This clonotype appeared a few times. The chain uses TRBV20-1 and TRBJ2-3, with TRBD2 matching over 10 bases. CDR3 length: 14 residues. Germline CDR1 is DFQATT and CDR2 is SNEGSKA (reference sequence). The ends lost 5 bases at V and 6 bases at J; junction bases unmatched: 8. The CDR3 loop reads CSALTSGDWDTQYF. CDR3 DNA sequence: TGCAGTGCTCTAACTAGCGGGGATTGGGATACGCAGTATTTT.

V gene TRBV7-9 combines with J gene TRBJ2-7, with D maybe TRBD1 (5 bases). V lost 5 bases to trimming and J lost 3 bases, with 14 bases between them. This CDR3 comprises 14 residues. Germline V gene data show CDR1 as SEHNR and CDR2 as FQNEAQ (reference sequence). The CDR3 nucleotides are TGTGCCAGCAGCCCTTACCAAGGACACTACGAGCAGTACTTC. Translation: CASSPYQGHYEQYF. The variable domain in full, with the rest retrieved from reference TRBV7-9 and TRBJ2-7, is DTGVSQNPRHKITKRGQNVTFRCDPISEHNRLYWYRQTLGQGPEFLTYFQNEAQLEKSRLLSDRFSAERPKGSFSTLEIQRTEQGDSAMYLCASSPYQGHYEQYFGPGTRLTVT.

This clonotype appeared many times. The CDR3 here is CASSPTGLNTGELFF. CDR3 nucleotides: TGTGCCAGCAGCCCGACAGGGCTGAACACCGGGGAGCTGTTTTTT. J is TRBJ2-2 and V is TRBV7-2, with 7 positions matching TRBD1. This CDR3 has 15 amino acids. The trim removed 5 bases at V and 1 base at J, leaving 4 bases unmatched. The germline V gene has CDR1 SGHTA and CDR2 FQGNSA.

This clonotype was detected a few times. The V and J genes are TRBV20-1 and TRBJ1-2; no reliable D call. V lost 0 bases and J 8 bases, leaving 7 bases between the germline ends. CDR3 size: 11 residues. The germline V gene encodes CDR1 DFQATT and CDR2 SNEGSKA (reference sequence). CDR3 in DNA: TGCAGTGCTAGAGATCCCCGGGGCTACACCTTC. Encoded protein: CSARDPRGYTF.

This clonotype was observed a handful of times. The rearrangement joins TRBV10-3 to TRBJ1-1; D unclear. Between the trimmed V and J ends, which lost 4 bases and 1 base, there was a span of 7 bases. The CDR3 length is 13 residues. Germline V gene data show CDR1 as ENHRY and CDR2 as SYGVKD. The CDR3 spells CAISASQNTEAFF. The CDR3 DNA reads as TGTGCCATCAGTGCAAGCCAGAACACTGAAGCTTTCTTT.

V gene TRBV7-9 combines with J gene TRBJ2-3; unclear D gene. Germline CDR1 SEHNR, CDR2 FQNEAQ (reference sequence). The CDR3 consists of 12 residues. V was shortened by 1 base and J by 8 bases, with 7 bases between the two germline ends. CDR3 bases: TGTGCCAGCAGCTTAGACCGGAGTACGCAGTATTTT. As protein: CASSLDRSTQYF.

The chain links TRBV3-1 to TRBJ2-2, with a possible D match to TRBD2 (6 bases). Germline loops: CDR1 LGHDT, CDR2 YNNKEL (reference sequence). V dropped 2 bases and J dropped 5 bases, with 12 bases sitting between them. The CDR3 loop spans 15 amino acids. Here the CDR3 DNA reads TGTGCCAGCAGCCAACCGGGGGTGGGGACCGGGGAGCTGTTTTTT. Translating it yields CASSQPGVGTGELFF.

The chain carries TRBV15 and TRBJ1-5; tentative D call: TRBD1 (5 bases). V lost 2 bases, J lost 5 bases, and 7 bases lay in between. This CDR3 region has 13 residues. In germline, CDR1 is LNHNV, CDR2 YYDKDF (reference sequence). The CDR3 bases are TGTGCCACCAGCAGACAGGGAGATCAGCCCCAGCATTTT. Residues: CATSRQGDQPQHF.

This clonotype was observed a few times. The V call is TRBV7-8, the J call TRBJ2-1; 7 nucleotides line up with TRBD2. V gave up 4 bases and J gave up 0 bases; unmatched junction bases: 6. Germline values: CDR1 SGHVS, CDR2 FQNEAQ. The CDR3 extends over 16 amino acids. This chain's CDR3 is CASSWEAGTSYNEQFF. As DNA, the CDR3 is TGTGCCAGCAGCTGGGAAGCGGGGACCTCCTACAATGAGCAGTTCTTC. The variable domain in full, completed from reference TRBV7-8 and TRBJ2-1, reads GAGVSQSPRYKVAKRGQDVALRCDPISGHVSLFWYQQALGQGPEFLTYFQNEAQLDKSGLPSDRFFAERPEGSVSTLKIQRTQQEDSAVYLCASSWEAGTSYNEQFFGPGTRLTVL.

The chain joins TRBV5-1 to TRBJ2-2, with D perhaps matching TRBD1 (5 bases). The CDR3 has 15 amino acids. V dropped 0 bases and J dropped 12 bases, with 18 bases sitting between them. Germline CDR1 reads SGHRS; CDR2 reads YFSETQ. The CDR3 DNA reads TGCGCCAGCAGCTTGGCCAGTATGACAGCTGGGCAGCTGTTTTTT. It specifies CASSLASMTAGQLFF.

V is TRBV10-3 and J is TRBJ1-2; 8 bases map to TRBD1. CDR1 ENHRY and CDR2 SYGVKD come from the germline V gene. The CDR3 runs 14 residues. V lost 2 bases and J lost 7; bases outside the gene matches: 6. The CDR3 DNA reads as TGTGCCATCAGTGAGACTTCGACAGGGGCTGGCTACACCTTC. Amino acids: CAISETSTGAGYTF.

This clonotype occurred many times. In nucleotides, the CDR3 is TGCAGTGCCAGGCGCGGGATACAGCCCCAGCATTTT. Translating it yields CSARRGIQPQHF. The rearrangement uses TRBV20-1 and TRBJ1-5, with D uncertain. Trimming took 6 bases from V and 7 from J, leaving 13 bases between them. This CDR3 spans 12 amino acids. Germline CDR1 is DFQATT and CDR2 is SNEGSKA (reference sequence).

The chain uses TRBV20-1 and TRBJ2-7, with 8 bases aligning to TRBD1. CDR1 DFQATT and CDR2 SNEGSKA come from the germline V gene (reference sequence). This CDR3 region has 15 residues. After removal of 6 bases from V and 0 bases from J, the junction contained 10 bases not matched to a gene. This chain's CDR3 is CSAPQGAVSSYEQYF. The CDR3 DNA follows: TGCAGTGCACCCCAGGGGGCCGTCAGCTCCTACGAGCAGTACTTC.

This clonotype was picked up many times. The rearrangement links TRBV12-3 or TRBV12-4 to TRBJ2-7; D is ambiguous. CDR3 length: 14 amino acids. Trimming cost V 7 bases and J 2 bases, with 15 bases left between them. CDR3 sequence reads: CASTMTPTTYEQYF. CDR3 bases: TGTGCCAGCACAATGACACCTACCACCTACGAGCAGTACTTC.

This clonotype came up a few times. This chain connects TRBV29-1 to TRBJ1-2; 8 bases are shared with TRBD1. The CDR3 has 14 amino acids. Looked up from germline, CDR1 is SQVTM and CDR2 is ANQGSEA. V gave up 5 bases and J gave up 2 bases; unmatched junction bases: 7. The chain's CDR3 is CSVSPDRGNYGYTF. DNA of the CDR3: TGCAGCGTTTCCCCAGACAGGGGCAACTATGGCTACACCTTC.

The rearrangement uses TRBV19 and TRBJ2-4; 9 bases fit TRBD1. CDR3 length equals 14 residues. Looked up from germline, CDR1 is LNHDA and CDR2 is SQIVND (reference sequence). The trim removed 4 bases at V and 4 bases at J, leaving 2 bases unmatched. The CDR3 nucleotides read TGTGCCAGTAGTAAGGGACAGGGAAAAAACATTCAGTACTTC. It translates to CASSKGQGKNIQYF. The full variable domain, with the rest looked up from reference TRBV19 and TRBJ2-4, is DGGITQSPKYLFRKEGQNVTLSCEQNLNHDAMYWYRQDPGQGLRLIYYSQIVNDFQKGDIAEGYSVSREKKESFPLTVTSAQKNPTAFYLCASSKGQGKNIQYFGAGTRLSVL.